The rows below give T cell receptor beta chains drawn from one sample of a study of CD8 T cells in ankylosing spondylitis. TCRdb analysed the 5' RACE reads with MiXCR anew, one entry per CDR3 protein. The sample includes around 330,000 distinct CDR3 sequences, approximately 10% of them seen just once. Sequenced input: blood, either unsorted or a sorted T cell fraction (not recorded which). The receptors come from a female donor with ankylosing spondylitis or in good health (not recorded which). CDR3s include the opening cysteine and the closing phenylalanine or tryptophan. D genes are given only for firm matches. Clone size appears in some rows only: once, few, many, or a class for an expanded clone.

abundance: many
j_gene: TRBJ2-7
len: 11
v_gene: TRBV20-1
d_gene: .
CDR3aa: CSASYRSEQYF
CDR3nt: TGCAGTGCTAGTTATCGGAGTGAGCAGTACTTC

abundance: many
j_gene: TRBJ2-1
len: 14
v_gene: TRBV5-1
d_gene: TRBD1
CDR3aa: CASSQRTGGNEQFF
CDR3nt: TGCGCCAGCAGCCAACGGACAGGGGGCAATGAGCAGTTCTTC

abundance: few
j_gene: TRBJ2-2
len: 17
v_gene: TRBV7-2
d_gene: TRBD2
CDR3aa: CASSRGTSGSITGELFF
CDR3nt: TGTGCCAGCAGCCGTGGGACTAGCGGGAGTATCACCGGGGAGCTGTTTTTT

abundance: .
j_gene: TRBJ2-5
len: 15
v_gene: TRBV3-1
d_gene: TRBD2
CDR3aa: CASSQGRGGHETQYF
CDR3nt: TGTGCCAGCAGCCAAGGTCGGGGGGGCCACGAGACCCAGTACTTC

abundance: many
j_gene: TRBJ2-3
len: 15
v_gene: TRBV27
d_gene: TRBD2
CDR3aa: CASSLRRGGKDTQYF
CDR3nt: TGTGCCAGCAGCCTCCGGCGCGGGGGGAAAGATACGCAGTATTTT

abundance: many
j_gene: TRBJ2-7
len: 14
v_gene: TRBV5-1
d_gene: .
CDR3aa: CASSLVDSSYEQYF
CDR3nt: TGCGCCAGCAGCTTGGTGGACAGCTCCTACGAGCAGTACTTC

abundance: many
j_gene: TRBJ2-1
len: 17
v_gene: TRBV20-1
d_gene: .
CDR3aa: CSARDLSAQSSYNEQFF
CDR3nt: TGCAGTGCTAGAGATTTGTCGGCCCAGAGCTCCTACAATGAGCAGTTCTTC

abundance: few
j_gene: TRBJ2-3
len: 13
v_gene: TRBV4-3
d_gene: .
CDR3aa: CASSQDGADTQYF
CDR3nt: TGCGCCAGCAGCCAAGACGGCGCGGATACGCAGTATTTT

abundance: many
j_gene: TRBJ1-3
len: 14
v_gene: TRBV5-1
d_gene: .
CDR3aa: CASSLEGFGNTIYF
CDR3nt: TGCGCCAGCAGCTTGGAAGGTTTTGGAAACACCATATATTTT

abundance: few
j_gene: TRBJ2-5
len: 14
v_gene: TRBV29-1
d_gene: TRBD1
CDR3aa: CSVDWTGDYETQYF
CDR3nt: TGCAGCGTTGATTGGACAGGGGATTACGAGACCCAGTACTTC

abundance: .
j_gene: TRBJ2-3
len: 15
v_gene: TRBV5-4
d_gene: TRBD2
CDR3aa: CASSGSGDSTDTQYF
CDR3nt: TGTGCCAGCAGCGGAAGCGGGGACAGCACAGATACGCAGTATTTT

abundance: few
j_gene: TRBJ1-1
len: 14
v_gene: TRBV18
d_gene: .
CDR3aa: CASSPVGANTEAFF
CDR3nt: TGTGCCAGCTCACCGGTGGGGGCGAACACTGAAGCTTTCTTT

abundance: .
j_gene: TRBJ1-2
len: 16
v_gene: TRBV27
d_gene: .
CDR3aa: CASTLRDPITNYGYTF
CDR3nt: TGTGCCAGCACTTTAAGAGACCCTATAACTAACTATGGCTACACCTTC

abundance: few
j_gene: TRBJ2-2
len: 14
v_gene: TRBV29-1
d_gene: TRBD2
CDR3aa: CSVLAGGTTGELFF
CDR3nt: TGCAGCGTGTTAGCGGGGGGGACAACCGGGGAGCTGTTTTTT

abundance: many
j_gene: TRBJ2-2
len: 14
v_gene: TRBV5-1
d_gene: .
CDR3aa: CASSPPRVAGELFF
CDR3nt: TGCGCCAGCAGCCCTCCGAGGGTGGCCGGGGAGCTGTTTTTT

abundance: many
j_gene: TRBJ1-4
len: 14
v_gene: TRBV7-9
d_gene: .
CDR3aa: CASSLALSGEKLFF
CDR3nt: TGTGCCAGCAGCTTAGCACTGTCGGGCGAAAAACTGTTTTTT

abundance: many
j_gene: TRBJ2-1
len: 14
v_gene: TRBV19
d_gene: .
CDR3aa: CASSIETGGYEQFF
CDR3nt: TGTGCCAGTAGTATAGAAACGGGTGGGTATGAGCAGTTCTTC

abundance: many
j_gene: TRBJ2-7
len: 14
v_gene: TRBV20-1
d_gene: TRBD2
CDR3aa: CSAMGWREAHEQYF
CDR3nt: TGCAGTGCAATGGGGTGGCGGGAGGCTCACGAGCAGTACTTC

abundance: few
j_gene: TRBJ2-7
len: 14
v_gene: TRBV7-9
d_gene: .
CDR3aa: CASSKISGPYEQYF
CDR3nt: TGTGCCAGCAGCAAGATTAGCGGCCCCTACGAGCAGTACTTC

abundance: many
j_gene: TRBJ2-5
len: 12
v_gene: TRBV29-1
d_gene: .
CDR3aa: CSVGGDQETQYF
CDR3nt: TGCAGCGTTGGGGGGGACCAAGAGACCCAGTACTTC

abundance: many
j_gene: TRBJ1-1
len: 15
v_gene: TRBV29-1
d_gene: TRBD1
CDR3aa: CSVGPGQGFSTEAFF
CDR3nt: TGCAGCGTTGGCCCCGGACAGGGCTTCAGCACTGAAGCTTTCTTT

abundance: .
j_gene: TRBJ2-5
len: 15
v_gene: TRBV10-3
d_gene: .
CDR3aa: CAFSAQPRDQETQYF
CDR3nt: TGTGCCTTCAGCGCGCAACCTAGAGACCAAGAGACCCAGTACTTC

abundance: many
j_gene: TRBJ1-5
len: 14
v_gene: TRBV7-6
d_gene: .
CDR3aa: CASSLRGSNQPQHF
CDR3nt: TGTGCCAGCAGCTTAAGGGGGAGCAATCAGCCCCAGCATTTT

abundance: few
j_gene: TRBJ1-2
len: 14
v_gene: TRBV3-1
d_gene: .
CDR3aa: CASSQEYQSLGYTF
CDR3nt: TGTGCCAGCAGCCAAGAATACCAGTCCCTTGGCTACACCTTC

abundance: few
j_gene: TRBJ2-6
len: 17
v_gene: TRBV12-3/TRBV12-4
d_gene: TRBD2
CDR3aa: CASSPPAGGAGANVLTF
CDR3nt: TGTGCCAGCAGTCCCCCGGCGGGGGGCGCTGGGGCCAACGTCCTGACTTTC

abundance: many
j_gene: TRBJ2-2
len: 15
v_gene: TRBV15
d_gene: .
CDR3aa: CATSRDGRNTGELFF
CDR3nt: TGTGCCACCAGCAGAGATGGACGGAACACCGGGGAGCTGTTTTTT

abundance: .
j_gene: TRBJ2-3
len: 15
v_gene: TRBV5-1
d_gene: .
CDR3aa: CASSTDSRSTDTQYF
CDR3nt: TGCGCCAGCAGCACGGACAGTCGTAGCACAGATACGCAGTATTTT

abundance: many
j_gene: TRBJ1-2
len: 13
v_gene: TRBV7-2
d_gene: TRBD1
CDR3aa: CASSPDRVRGYTF
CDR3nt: TGTGCCAGCAGTCCGGACAGGGTTCGTGGCTACACCTTC

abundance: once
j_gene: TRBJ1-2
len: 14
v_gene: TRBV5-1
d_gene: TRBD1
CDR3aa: CASAPQGLVYGYTF
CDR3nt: TGCGCCAGCGCTCCACAGGGGCTAGTTTATGGCTACACCTTC

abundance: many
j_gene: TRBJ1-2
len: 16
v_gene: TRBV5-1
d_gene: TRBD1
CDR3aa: CASRDRDRVGNYGYTF
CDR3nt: TGCGCCAGCAGAGACCGGGACAGGGTCGGGAACTATGGCTACACCTTC

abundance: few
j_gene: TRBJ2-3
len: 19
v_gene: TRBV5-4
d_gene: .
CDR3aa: CASSFRLIMAKFPTDTQYF
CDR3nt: TGTGCCAGCAGCTTCAGACTAATCATGGCTAAATTTCCCACAGATACGCAGTATTTT

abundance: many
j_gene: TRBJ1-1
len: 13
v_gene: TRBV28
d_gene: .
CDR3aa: CASSLLMRTEAFF
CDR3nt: TGTGCCAGCAGCCTACTTATGAGGACTGAAGCTTTCTTT

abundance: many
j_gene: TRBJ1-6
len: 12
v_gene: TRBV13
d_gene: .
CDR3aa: CASTEEASPLHF
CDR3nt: TGTGCCAGCACCGAGGAGGCGTCACCCCTCCACTTT

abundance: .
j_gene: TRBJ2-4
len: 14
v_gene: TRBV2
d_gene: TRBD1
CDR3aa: CASSAGTGVMIQYF
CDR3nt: TGTGCCAGCAGCGCCGGGACAGGGGTGATGATTCAGTACTTC

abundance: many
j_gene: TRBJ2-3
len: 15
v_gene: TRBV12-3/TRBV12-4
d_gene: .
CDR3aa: CASSLMAARGDTQYF
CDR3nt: TGTGCCAGCAGTTTAATGGCAGCTCGGGGAGATACGCAGTATTTT

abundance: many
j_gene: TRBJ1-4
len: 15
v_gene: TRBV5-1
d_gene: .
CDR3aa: CASSPTGETNEKLFF
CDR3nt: TGCGCCAGCAGCCCTACAGGCGAAACTAATGAAAAACTGTTTTTT

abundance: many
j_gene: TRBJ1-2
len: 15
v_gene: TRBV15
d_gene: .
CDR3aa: CATSRDRGGYHGYTF
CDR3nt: TGTGCCACCAGCAGAGATCGGGGGGGCTATCATGGCTACACCTTC

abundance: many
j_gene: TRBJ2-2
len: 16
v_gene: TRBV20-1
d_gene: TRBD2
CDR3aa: CSAREGLAVSTGELFF
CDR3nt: TGCAGTGCTAGAGAGGGACTAGCGGTGAGCACCGGGGAGCTGTTTTTT

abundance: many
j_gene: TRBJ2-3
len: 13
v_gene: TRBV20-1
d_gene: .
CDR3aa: CSASLQSTDTQYF
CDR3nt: TGCAGTGCTAGTCTTCAGTCCACAGATACGCAGTATTTT

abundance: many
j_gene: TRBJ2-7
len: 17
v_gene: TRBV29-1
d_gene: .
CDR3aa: CSVGIKSSTTSAYEQYF
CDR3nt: TGCAGCGTTGGAATCAAATCCTCCACGACCTCGGCCTACGAGCAGTACTTC

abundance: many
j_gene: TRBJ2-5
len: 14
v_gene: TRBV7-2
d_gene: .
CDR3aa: CASSLGPNQETQYF
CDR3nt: TGTGCCAGCAGCTTAGGACCGAACCAAGAGACCCAGTACTTC

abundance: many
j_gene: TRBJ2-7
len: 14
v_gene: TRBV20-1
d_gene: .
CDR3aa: CSASQRDSTYEQYF
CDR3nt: TGCAGTGCTAGTCAGAGAGACTCTACCTACGAGCAGTACTTC

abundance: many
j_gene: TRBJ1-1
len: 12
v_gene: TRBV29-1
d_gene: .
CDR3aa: CSVELGRTEAFF
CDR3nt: TGCAGCGTTGAATTAGGACGGACTGAAGCTTTCTTT

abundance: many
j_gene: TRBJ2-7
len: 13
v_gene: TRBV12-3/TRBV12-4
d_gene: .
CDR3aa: CASRQGQSYEQYF
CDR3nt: TGTGCCAGCAGACAAGGACAGAGCTACGAGCAGTACTTC

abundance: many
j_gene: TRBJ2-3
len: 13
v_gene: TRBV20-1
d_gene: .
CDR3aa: CSARRPGLDTQYF
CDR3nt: TGCAGTGCTAGGCGGCCGGGACTGGATACGCAGTATTTT

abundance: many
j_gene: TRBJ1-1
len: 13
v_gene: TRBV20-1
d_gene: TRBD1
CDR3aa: CSAPNRGQGRLFF
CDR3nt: TGCAGTGCTCCAAATAGGGGACAGGGACGACTATTCTTT

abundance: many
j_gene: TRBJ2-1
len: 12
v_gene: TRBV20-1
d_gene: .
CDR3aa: CSARFPSNEQFF
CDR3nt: TGCAGTGCTAGGTTCCCTAGTAATGAGCAGTTCTTC

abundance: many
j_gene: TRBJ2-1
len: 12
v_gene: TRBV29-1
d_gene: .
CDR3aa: CSVERSYNEQFF
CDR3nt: TGCAGCGTTGAGAGATCCTACAATGAGCAGTTCTTC

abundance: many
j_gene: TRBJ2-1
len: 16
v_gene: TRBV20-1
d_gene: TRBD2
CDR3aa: CSASSLAGGTYNEQFF
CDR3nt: TGCAGTGCTAGTAGTCTAGCGGGAGGGACATACAATGAGCAGTTCTTC

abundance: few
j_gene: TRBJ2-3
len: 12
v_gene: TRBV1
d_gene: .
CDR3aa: CTFSAEKDTQYF
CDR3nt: TGCACCTTCTCAGCCGAGAAAGATACGCAGTATTTT

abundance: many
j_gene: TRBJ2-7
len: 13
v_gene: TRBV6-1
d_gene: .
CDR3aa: CASSRTLTYEQYF
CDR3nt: TGTGCCAGCAGTAGGACACTAACCTACGAGCAGTACTTC

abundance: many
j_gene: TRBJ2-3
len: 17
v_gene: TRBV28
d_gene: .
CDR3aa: CASSLRALRFGTDTQYF
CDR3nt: TGTGCCAGCAGTTTAAGGGCACTTCGGTTCGGCACAGATACGCAGTATTTT